The entry below describes one T cell receptor (beta chain). Its antigen is unidentified. Profiling relied on immunoSEQ multiplex PCR, and the TCRdb table lists in-frame clones only, not all of them. The sample includes some 23,000 clones, around 81% of them seen just once. Every patient experienced relapse after autologous stem cell transplantation, and brentuximab vedotin exposure varied. The record originates from a study of PD-1 blockade in classical Hodgkin lymphoma. Study overall: Patients were infused with nivolumab 3 mg/kg every 2 weeks. Study outcomes and limitations: Reported baseline diversity: healthy donors highest, relapsed/refractory patients lowest.

V lost 4 bases and J lost 3, with 13 bases in between. This CDR3 region has 14 residues. Germline V CDR1 and CDR2: LGHNA, YNFKEQ. The J gene is TRBJ2-7, the V gene TRBV4-2; the D gene is possibly TRBD2 (6 bases). The TCR sequence derives from a human donor with classical Hodgkin lymphoma. The sequences come from peripheral blood mononuclear cells (PBMCs), collected before the second cycle of nivolumab. CDR3: CASSPDRGNYEQYF. CDR3 nucleotides: TGTGCCAGCAGCCCGGATCGGGGGAACTACGAGCAGTACTTC.